This T cell receptor (beta chain) derives from a study of OX40 agonist ivuxolimab in advanced cancers. Study-level information: Dose-escalation patients' cancers were hepatocellular carcinoma, melanoma, renal cell or head and neck cancer.

As to this clone: Its target is not known.

The CDR3 is made up of 20 amino acids. J lost 0 bases, V lost 1 base, and 12 bases had no gene match. Per germline, CDR1 SGDLS and CDR2 YYNGEE. Sequenced by immunoSEQ multiplex PCR; TCRdb stores in-frame clones only, minus some. The data contain fewer than 80,000 clones, approximately 80% of them seen just once; the ten biggest clones take up around 1.1%. The study, taken as a whole, reports: Expanded clones were, on average, more numerous in CD8+ T cells than in CD4+.

The chain joins TRBV9 to TRBJ2-6; TRBD2 matches at 8 bases. This clonotype was obtained from an adult with an advanced solid tumor such as melanoma, head and neck, liver or kidney cancer. Sequenced here: CD4+ or CD8+ T cells sorted from blood, sampled in a trial of the OX40 agonist ivuxolimab. The DNA for the CDR3 is TGTGCCAGCAGCGTAACCCCGTTAACGGGGGGGGGCTCTGGGGCCAACGTCCTGACTTTC. Protein product: CASSVTPLTGGGSGANVLTF.